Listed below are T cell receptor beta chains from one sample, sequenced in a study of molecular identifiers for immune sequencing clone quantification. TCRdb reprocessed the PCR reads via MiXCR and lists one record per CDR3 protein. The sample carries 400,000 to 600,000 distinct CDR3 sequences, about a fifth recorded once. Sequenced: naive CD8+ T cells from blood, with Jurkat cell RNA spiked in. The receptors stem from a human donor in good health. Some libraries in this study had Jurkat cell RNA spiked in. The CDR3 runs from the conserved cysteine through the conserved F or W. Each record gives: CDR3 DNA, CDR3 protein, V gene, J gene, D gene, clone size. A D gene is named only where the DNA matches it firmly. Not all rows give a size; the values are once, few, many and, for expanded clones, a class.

CDR3nt: TGTGCCAGCAGTTTGGTAAGCACTGAAGCTTCCTTT
CDR3aa: CASSLVSTEASF
v_gene: TRBV6-2/TRBV6-3
j_gene: TRBJ1-1
d_gene: -
abundance: -

CDR3nt: TGTGCCAGCAGCCAAGTTTGGGATGAGCAGTTCTTC
CDR3aa: CASSQVWDEQFF
v_gene: TRBV4-2
j_gene: TRBJ2-1
d_gene: -
abundance: -

CDR3nt: TGCGCCAGCAGCCAAGATCAGCCGCTGGCAATTGGTAGCACAGATACGCAGTATTTT
CDR3aa: CASSQDQPLAIGSTDTQYF
v_gene: TRBV4-1
j_gene: TRBJ2-3
d_gene: -
abundance: few

CDR3nt: TGTGCCAGCAGTTTAGGGGCAGGGACCCCCTACGAGCAGTACTTC
CDR3aa: CASSLGAGTPYEQYF
v_gene: TRBV12-3/TRBV12-4
j_gene: TRBJ2-7
d_gene: -
abundance: few

CDR3nt: TGTGCCAGCAGCTCCTTGACAGGGAGTGGGGGGACTGAAGCTTTCTTT
CDR3aa: CASSSLTGSGGTEAFF
v_gene: TRBV3-1
j_gene: TRBJ1-1
d_gene: TRBD1
abundance: many

CDR3nt: TGTGCCAGCAGCTTAGCCAACGGGGGGCCCGACTCCTACGAGCAGTACTTC
CDR3aa: CASSLANGGPDSYEQYF
v_gene: TRBV7-9
j_gene: TRBJ2-7
d_gene: -
abundance: -

CDR3nt: TGTGCCAGCAGTTACTGGGACGGAAGACCCTATGGCTACACCTTC
CDR3aa: CASSYWDGRPYGYTF
v_gene: TRBV6-5
j_gene: TRBJ1-2
d_gene: -
abundance: -

CDR3nt: TGTGCCAGCCAGGGGAACTATGGCTACACCTTC
CDR3aa: CASQGNYGYTF
v_gene: TRBV2
j_gene: TRBJ1-2
d_gene: -
abundance: many

CDR3nt: TGTGCCAGCAGTACTGAGGACTCGCAAGAGACCCAGTACTTC
CDR3aa: CASSTEDSQETQYF
v_gene: TRBV7-8
j_gene: TRBJ2-5
d_gene: -
abundance: many

CDR3nt: TGTGCCAGCACCTTCTCGGATACGCAGTATTTT
CDR3aa: CASTFSDTQYF
v_gene: TRBV6-2/TRBV6-3
j_gene: TRBJ2-3
d_gene: -
abundance: many

CDR3nt: TGTGCCAGCAGCCAAGATCAATCTGACAACGGCGATACGCAGTATTTT
CDR3aa: CASSQDQSDNGDTQYF
v_gene: TRBV4-2
j_gene: TRBJ2-3
d_gene: -
abundance: many

CDR3nt: TGCAGTGCTAGAGAGGGACTAGTGGCCGGGGAGCTGTTTTTT
CDR3aa: CSAREGLVAGELFF
v_gene: TRBV20-1
j_gene: TRBJ2-2
d_gene: TRBD2
abundance: many

CDR3nt: TGTGCCAGCAGCTTAGGACAGGGTCTTTTTCAGCCCCAGCATTTT
CDR3aa: CASSLGQGLFQPQHF
v_gene: TRBV12-3/TRBV12-4
j_gene: TRBJ1-5
d_gene: TRBD1
abundance: many

CDR3nt: TGTGCCAGCAGCTCGAACCAGGACAGCCTTTCAGAGACCCAGTACTTC
CDR3aa: CASSSNQDSLSETQYF
v_gene: TRBV13
j_gene: TRBJ2-5
d_gene: -
abundance: many

CDR3nt: TGTGCCAGCAAAGACAGGGTTGAGCAGTTCTTC
CDR3aa: CASKDRVEQFF
v_gene: TRBV2
j_gene: TRBJ2-1
d_gene: TRBD1
abundance: many

CDR3nt: TGTGCCAGCAGCCCGCCAGCTGCACCAAACATTCAGTACTTC
CDR3aa: CASSPPAAPNIQYF
v_gene: TRBV7-9
j_gene: TRBJ2-4
d_gene: -
abundance: many

CDR3nt: TGTGCCAGCAAAAGAGGACTGCTGACAGATACGCAGTATTTT
CDR3aa: CASKRGLLTDTQYF
v_gene: TRBV6-2/TRBV6-3
j_gene: TRBJ2-3
d_gene: -
abundance: many

CDR3nt: TGTGCCAGCAGTCCCAGGGGCACCCTCTACGAGCAGTACTTC
CDR3aa: CASSPRGTLYEQYF
v_gene: TRBV27
j_gene: TRBJ2-7
d_gene: -
abundance: many

CDR3nt: TGCAGCGTCAGTTTTAGCGGAGCTAGCACAGATACGCAGTATTTT
CDR3aa: CSVSFSGASTDTQYF
v_gene: TRBV29-1
j_gene: TRBJ2-3
d_gene: -
abundance: many

CDR3nt: TGTGCCAGCAGCCCGATTCTGGGGGGCGGTGGTGAGCAGTTCTTC
CDR3aa: CASSPILGGGGEQFF
v_gene: TRBV13
j_gene: TRBJ2-1
d_gene: -
abundance: few

CDR3nt: TGTGCCAGCAGCTCCTGGACCGGGAGCACAGATACGCAGTATTTT
CDR3aa: CASSSWTGSTDTQYF
v_gene: TRBV7-9
j_gene: TRBJ2-3
d_gene: -
abundance: many

CDR3nt: TGTGCCATCAGTGACCTCGGGATACCGAGGGCTTTCTTT
CDR3aa: CAISDLGIPRAFF
v_gene: TRBV10-3
j_gene: TRBJ1-1
d_gene: -
abundance: few

CDR3nt: TGCGCCAGCAGCCAAAGACTAGCGGGGGGCCCTGGCGAGCAGTACTTC
CDR3aa: CASSQRLAGGPGEQYF
v_gene: TRBV4-3
j_gene: TRBJ2-7
d_gene: TRBD2
abundance: many

CDR3nt: TGCAGTGCTAGACCACCGTCCATGGGGGGACTAGCGGGATATTGGGGTACGCAGTATTTT
CDR3aa: CSARPPSMGGLAGYWGTQYF
v_gene: TRBV20-1
j_gene: TRBJ2-3
d_gene: TRBD2
abundance: few

CDR3nt: TGCAGCGTTGAGGGAGCCCGCGATGAGCAGTTCTTC
CDR3aa: CSVEGARDEQFF
v_gene: TRBV29-1
j_gene: TRBJ2-1
d_gene: -
abundance: few

CDR3nt: TGCGCCAGCAGCCAAGCCTCCAGGACGGGTGAAGCTTTCTTT
CDR3aa: CASSQASRTGEAFF
v_gene: TRBV4-3
j_gene: TRBJ1-1
d_gene: -
abundance: few

CDR3nt: TGCGCCAGCAGCTTGGAATACGCCGGGATAGGGATCACTGAAGCTTTCTTT
CDR3aa: CASSLEYAGIGITEAFF
v_gene: TRBV5-1
j_gene: TRBJ1-1
d_gene: -
abundance: -

CDR3nt: TGTGCCAGCAGCAAAGGGAAAGGGGATTTCAGGGGGCACGGGGTTTACGGAGCTCTCTTT
CDR3aa: CASSKGKGDFRGHGVYGALF
v_gene: TRBV21-1
j_gene: TRBJ1-1
d_gene: -
abundance: -

CDR3nt: TGCGCCAGCAGCTCCGGACTACGCTACGAGCAGTACTTC
CDR3aa: CASSSGLRYEQYF
v_gene: TRBV5-1
j_gene: TRBJ2-7
d_gene: -
abundance: few

CDR3nt: TGTGCCTGCAGCTCTTGGCGGGCGGCTCAAGAGACCCAGTACTTC
CDR3aa: CACSSWRAAQETQYF
v_gene: TRBV7-9
j_gene: TRBJ2-5
d_gene: -
abundance: -

CDR3nt: TGTGCCAGCAGTCTCTCCCCAAGTAACATGAACACTGAAGCTTTCTTT
CDR3aa: CASSLSPSNMNTEAFF
v_gene: TRBV2
j_gene: TRBJ1-1
d_gene: -
abundance: few

CDR3nt: TGCGCCAGCAGCGTCCGGGACGGTGAAAAACTGTTTTTT
CDR3aa: CASSVRDGEKLFF
v_gene: TRBV4-3
j_gene: TRBJ1-4
d_gene: -
abundance: few